In this sample, the clone carrying this T cell receptor (beta chain) turned up once. What it binds is unknown. Lacking the conserved final phenylalanine or tryptophan, this CDR3 likely reflects a read error. This sample is drawn from a study of immune heterogeneity within non-small cell lung tumors. Study conclusions and caveats: Local T-cell clonality tracked moderately but significantly with local tumor mutational burden, giving an R of approximately 0.3.

A first 10-cycle multiplex round used 32 V-gene and 13 J-gene primers on TCR beta CDR3. TCRdb independently ran MiXCR on the multiplex PCR reads; one entry per CDR3 protein. The sample carries about 10,000 distinct CDR3 sequences, 15% to 20% recorded once. Bulk tumor genomic DNA was the template, and each sample received 450 to 750 ng. The authors collected several far-apart biopsies from each primary tumor during surgery. The patients were newly diagnosed with non-small cell lung cancer, had not been treated, and had curative surgery. The receptor comes from a middle-aged man with non-small cell lung cancer. Material: lung tumor tissue.

The CDR3: CASSLGPEYGYTL. The CDR3 bases are TGTGCCAGCAGCTTAGGCCCGGAGTATGGCTACACCCTC. This rearrangement joins TRBV7-9 to TRBJ1-2; unclear D gene. The germline V and J ends were trimmed by 1 base and 5 bases, with 8 bases remaining between them. Germline CDR1 reads SEHNR; CDR2 reads FQNEAQ (reference sequence). The CDR3 loop spans 13 amino acids.